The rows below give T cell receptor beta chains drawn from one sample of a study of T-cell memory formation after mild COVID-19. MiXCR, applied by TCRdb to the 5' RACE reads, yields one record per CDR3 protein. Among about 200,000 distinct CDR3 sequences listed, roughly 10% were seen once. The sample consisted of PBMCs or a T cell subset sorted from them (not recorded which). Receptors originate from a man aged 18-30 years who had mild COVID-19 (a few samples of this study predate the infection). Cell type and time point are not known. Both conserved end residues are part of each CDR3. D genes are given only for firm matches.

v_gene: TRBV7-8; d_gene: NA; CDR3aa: CASSFRLEETQYF
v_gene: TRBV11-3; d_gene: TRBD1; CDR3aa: CASSLTGTGIYEQYF
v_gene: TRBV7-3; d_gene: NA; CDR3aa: CASSLMGGGETEAFF
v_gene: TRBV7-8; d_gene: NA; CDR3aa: CASSLARQGSGQFF
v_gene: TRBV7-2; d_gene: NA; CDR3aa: CASSPRMEFGTASYEQYF
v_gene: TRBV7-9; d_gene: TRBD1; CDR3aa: CASSPGTGAQETQYF
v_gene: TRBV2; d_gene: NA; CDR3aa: CASRVTTYEQYF
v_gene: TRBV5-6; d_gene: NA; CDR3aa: CASSGERALGTEAFF
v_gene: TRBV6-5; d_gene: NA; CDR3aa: CASSYSGDANGYTF
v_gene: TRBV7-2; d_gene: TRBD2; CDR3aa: CASSPDRTSGETQYF
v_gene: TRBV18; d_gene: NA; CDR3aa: CASSPSGLGGYEQYF
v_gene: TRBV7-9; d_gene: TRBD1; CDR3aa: CASSPGGIGSQPQHF
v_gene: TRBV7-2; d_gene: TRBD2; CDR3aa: CASSSYSGGLTDTQYF
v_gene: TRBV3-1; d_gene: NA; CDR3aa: CASSQVWTDYNEQFF
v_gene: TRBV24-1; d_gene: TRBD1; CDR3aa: CATSDPQGTNTDTQYF
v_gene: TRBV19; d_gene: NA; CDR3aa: CASSLSQGPYGYTF
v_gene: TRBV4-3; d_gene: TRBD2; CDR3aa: CASSQELLAGDTGELFF
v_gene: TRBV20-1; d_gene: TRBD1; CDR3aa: CSARARTGGTEAFF
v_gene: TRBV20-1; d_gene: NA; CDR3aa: CSARRDNYNEQFF
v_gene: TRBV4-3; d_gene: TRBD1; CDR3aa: CASSQGHRDSYGYTF
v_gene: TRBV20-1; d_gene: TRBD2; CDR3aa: CSGIPSGVKDTQYF
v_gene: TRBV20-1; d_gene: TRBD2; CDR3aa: CSAPAGGRETQYF
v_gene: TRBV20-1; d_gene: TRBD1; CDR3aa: CSARQGDEKLFF
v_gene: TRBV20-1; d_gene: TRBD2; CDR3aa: CSAPLAGGSYEQYF